A single sample is the source of the 27 T cell receptor beta chains below, sequenced in a study of naive and memory T cell subsets (dated by TCRdb to 2016 to 2017). Library preparation employed UMI-ligation and nested PCR. Sequencing instrument: Illumina MiSeq. The beta constant-region primer consisted of an equimolar mixture of two oligonucleotides that together covered TRBC1 and TRBC2. TCRdb reprocessing: public reads trimmed at Q25 with fastp, clones called with MiXCR, in-frame beta chains kept. Each entry merges the rows of one CDR3 protein and shows their most common DNA and genes. In all, the sample holds under 150,000 distinct CDR3 sequences, and around 15% of those were seen once. The ten largest make up 0.14% to 0.15% of the sample. Sample: naive CD4+ T cells from blood. The sample's cell subset or site, from its label and the paper: naive T cells, CD45RA high CD27+. These receptors all come from a human donor in good health.

The CDR3: CSVGRRDNEQFF. The CDR3 DNA sequence: TGCAGCGTTGGTCGCAGGGACAATGAGCAGTTCTTC. This sequence joins TRBV29-1 and TRBJ2-1; a possible D gene is TRBD1 (5 bases). Germline CDR1 and CDR2: SQVTM and ANQGSEA. With 4 bases removed from V and 5 bases from J, the gap between germline ends came to 9 bases. The CDR3 runs to 12 residues.

The chain combines TRBV29-1 with TRBJ2-5, with TRBD1 matching over 8 bases. The CDR3 runs 12 residues. V lost 6 bases to trimming and J lost 5 bases; unmatched junction nucleotides: 5. In germline, CDR1 is SQVTM, CDR2 ANQGSEA. The DNA for the CDR3 is TGCAGCGTCATACAGGGGGTCGAGACCCAGTACTTC. It specifies CSVIQGVETQYF.

V is TRBV7-2 and J is TRBJ2-3; D is unclear. This CDR3 contains 14 residues. Trimming stripped 5 bases from V and 4 bases from J, with 13 bases between. The germline gives CDR1 SGHTA, CDR2 FQGNSA. CDR3 residues: CASSPSFKADTQYF. The CDR3 region has the DNA TGTGCCAGCAGCCCGAGCTTTAAGGCAGATACGCAGTATTTT.

This clonotype was seen only a few times. The rearrangement joins TRBV5-4 to TRBJ2-7; 9 positions agree with TRBD2. The V gene's germline CDR1 is SGHNT and CDR2 YYREEE (reference sequence). The CDR3 covers 15 residues. Losses at the gene ends were 4 bases for V and 4 bases for J; bases not matched to a gene: 9. CDR3 bases: TGTGCCAGCAGCCATAGCGGGAGAAGGGGGTACGAGCAGTACTTC. It codes for CASSHSGRRGYEQYF.

Worth noting for this clonotype: One end of the junction fails to match germline, which may point to a read error. This chain connects TRBV3-1 to TRBJ2-1; the match to TRBD2 covers 15 bases. Germline V lookup: CDR1 LGHDT, CDR2 YNNKEL (reference sequence). The CDR3 is made up of 13 amino acids. The CDR3 nucleotides are TGTGCCAGCAGCCAAGGGACTAGCGGGAGGGCCCACTTC. Translation gives CASSQGTSGRAHF.

This clonotype has only a few counts. The chain is built from TRBV20-1 and TRBJ1-2, with TRBD1 as a possible D gene (5 bases). CDR1 DFQATT and CDR2 SNEGSKA come from the germline V gene (reference sequence). The CDR3 length is 12 residues. Trimming took 6 bases from V and 8 from J, leaving 16 bases between them. CDR3 sequence: CSASRVVGGYTF. The CDR3 region has the DNA TGCAGTGCCAGCAGGGTGGTAGGCGGCTACACCTTC.

There are a few counts of this clonotype. The V gene is TRBV20-1, the J gene TRBJ2-3; TRBD1 matches 8 bases. This CDR3 contains 13 residues. Germline-derived CDR1 and CDR2 are DFQATT and SNEGSKA (reference sequence). V lost 2 bases to trimming and J lost 4 bases; unmatched junction nucleotides: 2. As DNA, the CDR3 is TGCAGTGCTAGAACACAGGGGGCAGATACGCAGTATTTT. It is translated as CSARTQGADTQYF.

The J gene is TRBJ2-6, the V gene TRBV2; D is undetermined. V lost 4 bases to trimming and J lost 0 bases, with 16 bases between them. The V gene's germline CDR1 is SNHLY and CDR2 FYNNEI. The CDR3 consists of 18 residues. CDR3 sequence reads: CASSGRSSSSSGANVLTF. CDR3 in DNA: TGTGCCAGCAGTGGCCGGTCCTCCTCGAGCTCTGGGGCCAACGTCCTGACTTTC.

This rearrangement joins TRBV5-1 to TRBJ2-7; 8 bases fit TRBD2. This CDR3 spans 13 amino acids. The V gene end was trimmed by 3 bases and the J gene end by 4 bases; junction bases not matched to a gene: 3. Per germline, CDR1 SGHRS and CDR2 YFSETQ. Here the CDR3 reads CASSWSGRYEQYF. The CDR3 region has the DNA TGCGCCAGCAGCTGGAGCGGGAGATACGAGCAGTACTTC.

This clonotype was observed a handful of times. The chain carries TRBV28 and TRBJ2-2; tentatively, D is TRBD2 (5 bases). V lost 4 bases to trimming and J lost 6 bases, with 12 bases between them. This CDR3 is built from 14 residues. Germline-derived CDR1 and CDR2 are MDHEN and SYDVKM. The CDR3 DNA follows: TGTGCCAGCAGTTCTTTCGGGGTACCCGGGGAGCTGTTTTTT. Amino acids: CASSSFGVPGELFF.

In its sample, this clonotype was seen a few times. J is TRBJ2-2 and V is TRBV7-9; a weak D match, TRBD2 (5 bases). CDR1 is SEHNR, CDR2 FQNEAQ, per germline (reference sequence). There are 16 residues in the CDR3. V lost 5 bases to trimming and J lost 0 bases, with 13 bases between them. Written as DNA, the CDR3 is TGTGCCAGCAGCCGACCCGCGACTACGAACACCGGGGAGCTGTTTTTT. Translated, it gives CASSRPATTNTGELFF. Using reference TRBV7-9 and TRBJ2-2 for the parts outside the CDR3, the full variable domain is DTGVSQNPRHKITKRGQNVTFRCDPISEHNRLYWYRQTLGQGPEFLTYFQNEAQLEKSRLLSDRFSAERPKGSFSTLEIQRTEQGDSAMYLCASSRPATTNTGELFFGEGSRLTVL.

This clonotype was seen a handful of times. The chain recombines TRBV2 with TRBJ2-6; 10 positions match TRBD1. V was clipped by 4 bases and J by 3 bases; unmatched bases: 12. Germline V gene data show CDR1 as SNHLY and CDR2 as FYNNEI. This CDR3 region has 19 residues. DNA of the CDR3: TGTGCCAGCAGTGTCCCTCCGGGACAGGGGCTCGGTGGGGCCAACGTCCTGACTTTC. Translation: CASSVPPGQGLGGANVLTF.

This chain joins TRBV7-9 and TRBJ2-2, with D tentatively TRBD2 (6 bases). Germline values: CDR1 SEHNR, CDR2 FQNEAQ (reference sequence). The V end lost 8 bases, the J end lost 4 bases, and 8 bases lay between the germline ends. The CDR3 spans 12 residues. The CDR3 loop is CASAGGTGELFF. Here the CDR3 DNA reads TGTGCCAGCGCCGGGGGCACCGGGGAGCTGTTTTTT. The whole variable domain, filled in from reference TRBV7-9 and TRBJ2-2, reads DTGVSQNPRHKITKRGQNVTFRCDPISEHNRLYWYRQTLGQGPEFLTYFQNEAQLEKSRLLSDRFSAERPKGSFSTLEIQRTEQGDSAMYLCASAGGTGELFFGEGSRLTVL.

The V call is TRBV28, the J call TRBJ1-2; 7 bases align to TRBD1. The germline CDR1 and CDR2 sequences are MDHEN and SYDVKM. V shed 5 bases, J shed 6 bases, and the junction held 12 bases outside the gene matches. CDR3 length: 15 residues. CDR3 region: CASSPHDRAADGYTF. DNA for the CDR3: TGTGCCAGCAGTCCACACGACAGGGCGGCGGATGGCTACACCTTC.

This sequence joins TRBV15 and TRBJ2-3; D call uncertain. The CDR3 extends over 15 amino acids. Between the trimmed V and J ends, which lost 0 bases and 5 bases, there was a span of 12 bases. CDR1 and CDR2 (germline): LNHNV, YYDKDF (reference sequence). The CDR3 is CATSRDVGAVDTQYF. For the CDR3, the DNA is TGTGCCACCAGCAGAGATGTCGGCGCGGTAGATACGCAGTATTTT.

This clonotype was observed a handful of times. The V and J genes are TRBV15 and TRBJ2-5, with D tentatively TRBD2 (6 bases). The V and J ends lost 0 bases and 3 bases respectively, with 14 bases between them. CDR1 and CDR2 (germline): LNHNV, YYDKDF (reference sequence). The CDR3 loop spans 16 amino acids. The CDR3 reads CATSRDLSGGEETQYF. The DNA of the CDR3 is TGTGCCACCAGCAGAGATCTTAGCGGAGGGGAAGAGACCCAGTACTTC.

This chain joins TRBV3-1 and TRBJ2-5; the match to TRBD2 covers 10 bases. CDR1 LGHDT and CDR2 YNNKEL come from the germline V gene (reference sequence). There are 15 residues in the CDR3. Unmatched junction bases numbered 5, after V lost 6 bases and J lost 1 base. The CDR3 spells CASSPGLALQETQYF. The CDR3 DNA sequence: TGTGCCAGCAGTCCGGGACTAGCGCTCCAAGAGACCCAGTACTTC.

The sample holds a few counts of this clonotype. The V gene is TRBV5-1, the J gene TRBJ2-1, with 7 bases identical to TRBD2. Germline trimming cut 1 base from V and 5 bases from J; bases unmatched to any gene: 3. Per germline, CDR1 SGHRS and CDR2 YFSETQ. The CDR3 covers 14 residues. The CDR3 loop reads CASSLPTSDNEQFF. DNA of the CDR3: TGCGCCAGCAGCTTGCCCACTAGCGACAATGAGCAGTTCTTC.

This clonotype was found a few times. The rearrangement uses TRBV12-3 or TRBV12-4 and TRBJ2-3; no clear D gene. The germline V and J ends were trimmed by 3 bases and 2 bases, with 9 bases remaining between them. This CDR3 has 14 residues. CDR3 loop: CASSFGTLTDTQYF. CDR3 DNA sequence: TGTGCCAGCAGTTTCGGTACACTCACAGATACGCAGTATTTT.

This clonotype was counted only a few times. The chain recombines TRBV20-1 with TRBJ1-5; 7 bases are shared with TRBD1. V lost 5 bases, J lost 3 bases, and 4 bases stayed unmatched. Germline values: CDR1 DFQATT, CDR2 SNEGSKA (reference sequence). The CDR3 consists of 13 residues. CDR3 residues: CSASQGYNQPQHF. In DNA, the CDR3 is TGCAGTGCTTCACAGGGGTACAATCAGCCCCAGCATTTT.

The chain combines TRBV12-3 or TRBV12-4 with TRBJ2-2; D is ambiguous. The CDR3 runs to 14 residues. With 3 bases removed from V and 3 bases from J, the gap between germline ends came to 8 bases. The CDR3 region has the DNA TGTGCCAGCAGTTTGTATGGGGACACCGGGGAGCTGTTTTTT. The encoded protein is CASSLYGDTGELFF.

This clonotype showed up just a few times. V is TRBV29-1 and J is TRBJ2-1; no reliable D call. The CDR3 runs to 16 residues. Germline loops: CDR1 SQVTM, CDR2 ANQGSEA. V lost 6 bases and J lost 0, with 18 bases in between. CDR3 nucleotides: TGCAGCGTGGCAGCCCTGACTGCCTCCTCCTACAATGAGCAGTTCTTC. As protein: CSVAALTASSYNEQFF.

This clonotype was counted only a few times. This chain joins TRBV11-2 and TRBJ1-4; 7 nucleotides agree with TRBD1. The germline CDR1 and CDR2 sequences are SGHAT and FQNNGV. CDR3 length: 15 residues. The V segment lost 5 bases and the J segment 5 bases; nucleotides outside the gene matches: 8. CDR3 sequence (DNA): TGTGCCAGCAGCCTGGCCGGGACAGTAAATGAAAAACTGTTTTTT. Protein: CASSLAGTVNEKLFF.

In DNA, the CDR3 is TGTGCCAGCAGCCAACAGTACAATGAGCAGTTCTTC. Its protein is CASSQQYNEQFF. V and J are TRBV3-1 and TRBJ2-1; no clear D. The CDR3 is 12 residues long. Germline V gene data show CDR1 as LGHDT and CDR2 as YNNKEL (reference sequence). V was shortened by 2 bases and J by 4 bases, with 3 bases between the two germline ends.

The rearrangement joins TRBV12-5 to TRBJ1-1; D is unclear. The length of the CDR3 is 14 residues. Trimming cost V 1 base and J 0 bases, with 6 bases left between them. Germline V CDR1 and CDR2: LGHNT, FRNRAP. DNA of the CDR3: TGTGCTAGTGGTTTGGACCGCCTGAACACTGAAGCTTTCTTT. This sequence encodes CASGLDRLNTEAFF.

CDR3 DNA sequence: TGTGCCAGCAGTTTATCGACCTACCGGGCAAGCTACAATGAGCAGTTCTTC. Its protein is CASSLSTYRASYNEQFF. This rearrangement joins TRBV27 to TRBJ2-1; D is uncertain. V was shortened by 0 bases and J by 3 bases, with 15 bases between the two germline ends. CDR1 is MNHEY and CDR2 is SMNVEV in the germline V gene (reference sequence). The CDR3 loop spans 17 amino acids.

The chain has TRBV10-3 and TRBJ1-6; no clear D. The CDR3 has 13 residues. Trimming shortened V by 7 bases and J by 4 bases, and 8 bases separated the two germline ends. The germline V gene encodes CDR1 ENHRY and CDR2 SYGVKD. CDR3 sequence: CAIKGPYNSPLHF. The CDR3 region has the DNA TGTGCCATCAAAGGCCCTTATAATTCACCCCTCCACTTT.